This T cell receptor (beta chain) was sequenced in a study of T cell responses to AZD1222 COVID-19 vaccine. Here immunoSEQ multiplex PCR was the method, and the copy in TCRdb shows in-frame clones only, minus some. The sample records about 93,000 clones, approximately 89% being singletons. This CDR3 is 14 amino acids long. The J segment lost 4 bases and the V segment lost 2 bases, leaving 4 bases of the junction unmatched. From germline, CDR1 is MNHEY and CDR2 SVGEGT. Study-wide results and limits: Sampling that yielded the repertoires occurred only after the peak T cell response. Clonal diversity was possibly underestimated; the donors were predominantly white British and more often female. Two AZD1222 administrations were followed by greater Spike-specific TCR breadth and depth. Among spike-specific TCRs, nearly half reportedly target unmutated variant regions.

In regard to this clone: Its specificity is not known.

The receptor's source is an adult in good health. Sequencing was performed on peripheral blood, taken on day 0 of MenACWY control vaccination. The chain combines TRBV6-2 or TRBV6-3 with TRBJ2-7; 8 bases agree with TRBD1. The CDR3 region is CASSYGQGGYEQYF. The CDR3 coding sequence is TGTGCCAGCAGTTACGGACAGGGCGGGTACGAGCAGTACTTC.